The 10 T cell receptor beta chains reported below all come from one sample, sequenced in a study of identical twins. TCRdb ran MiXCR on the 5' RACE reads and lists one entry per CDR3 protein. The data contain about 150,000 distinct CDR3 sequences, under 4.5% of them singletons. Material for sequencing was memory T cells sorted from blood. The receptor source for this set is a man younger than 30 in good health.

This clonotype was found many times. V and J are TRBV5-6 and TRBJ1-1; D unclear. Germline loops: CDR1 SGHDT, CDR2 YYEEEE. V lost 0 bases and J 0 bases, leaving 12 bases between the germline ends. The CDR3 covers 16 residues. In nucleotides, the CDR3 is TGTGCCAGCAGCTTGGGACCGGGATTAATGAACACTGAAGCTTTCTTT. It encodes CASSLGPGLMNTEAFF.

The CDR3 nucleotides read TGCAGTGCTAGTAGTGACAGGGTAGTGTCACCCCTCCACTTT. It encodes CSASSDRVVSPLHF. The chain has TRBV20-1 and TRBJ1-6, with 7 bases aligning to TRBD1. The CDR3 has 14 residues. With 3 bases clipped from V and 10 bases from J, the junction kept 9 bases outside the gene matches. The V gene's germline CDR1 is DFQATT and CDR2 SNEGSKA (reference sequence).

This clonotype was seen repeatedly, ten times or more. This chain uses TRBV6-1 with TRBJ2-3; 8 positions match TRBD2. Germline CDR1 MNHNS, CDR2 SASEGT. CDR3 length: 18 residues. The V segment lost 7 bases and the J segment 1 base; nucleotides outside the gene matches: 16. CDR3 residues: CASTNVGRGSYRTDTQYF. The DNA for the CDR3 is TGTGCCAGCACGAACGTCGGGAGGGGATCATATCGCACAGATACGCAGTATTTT.

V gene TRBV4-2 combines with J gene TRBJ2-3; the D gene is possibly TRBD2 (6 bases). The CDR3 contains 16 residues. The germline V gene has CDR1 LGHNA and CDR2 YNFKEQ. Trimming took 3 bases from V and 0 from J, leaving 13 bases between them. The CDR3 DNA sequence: TGTGCCAGCAGCCACGGAGGGCCTAAAAGCACAGATACGCAGTATTTT. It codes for CASSHGGPKSTDTQYF.

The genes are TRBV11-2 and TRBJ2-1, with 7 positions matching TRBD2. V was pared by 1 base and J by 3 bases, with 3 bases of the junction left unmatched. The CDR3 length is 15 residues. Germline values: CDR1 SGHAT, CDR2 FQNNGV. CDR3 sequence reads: CASSLGSSGYNEQFF. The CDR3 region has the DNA TGTGCCAGCAGCTTAGGGTCTAGCGGCTACAATGAGCAGTTCTTC.

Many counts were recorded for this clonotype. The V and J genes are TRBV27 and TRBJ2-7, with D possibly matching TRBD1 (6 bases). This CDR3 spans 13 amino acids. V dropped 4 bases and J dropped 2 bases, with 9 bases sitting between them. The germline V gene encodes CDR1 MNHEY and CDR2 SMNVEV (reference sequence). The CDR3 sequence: CASSSQGPYEQYF. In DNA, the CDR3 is TGTGCCAGCAGTTCACAGGGACCCTACGAGCAGTACTTC.

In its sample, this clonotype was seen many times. In DNA, the CDR3 is TGTGCCAGCAGCTCTTCTCGGAGGGGTAATGAAAAACTGTTTTTT. Translated, it gives CASSSSRRGNEKLFF. This chain connects TRBV7-2 to TRBJ1-4; a weak D match, TRBD1 (5 bases). Deletions cut 4 bases from V and 4 bases from J, with 13 bases between. CDR3 length equals 15 residues. From germline, CDR1 is SGHTA and CDR2 FQGNSA. Full variable domain (remainder filled in from reference TRBV7-2 and TRBJ1-4): GAGVSQSPSNKVTEKGKDVELRCDPISGHTALYWYRQSLGQGLEFLIYFQGNSAPDKSGLPSDRFSAERTGGSVSTLTIQRTQQEDSAVYLCASSSSRRGNEKLFFGSGTQLSVL.

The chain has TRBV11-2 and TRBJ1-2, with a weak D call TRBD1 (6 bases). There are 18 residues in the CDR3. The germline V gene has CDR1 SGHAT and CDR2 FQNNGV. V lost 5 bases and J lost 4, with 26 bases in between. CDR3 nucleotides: TGTGCCAGCAGCCGGAAAACGGGGGCGTCGCTAACTAGCTATGGCTACACCTTC. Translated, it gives CASSRKTGASLTSYGYTF. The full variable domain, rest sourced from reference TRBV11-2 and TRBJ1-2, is EAGVAQSPRYKIIEKRQSVAFWCNPISGHATLYWYQQILGQGPKLLIQFQNNGVVDDSQLPKDRFSAERLKGVDSTLKIQPAKLEDSAVYLCASSRKTGASLTSYGYTFGSGTRLTVV.

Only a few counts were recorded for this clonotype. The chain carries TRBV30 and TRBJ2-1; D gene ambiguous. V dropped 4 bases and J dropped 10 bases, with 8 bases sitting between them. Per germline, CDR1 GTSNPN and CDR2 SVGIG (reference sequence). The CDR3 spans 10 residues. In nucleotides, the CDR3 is TGTGCCTGGAAACGGGCCGAGCAGTTCTTC. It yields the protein CAWKRAEQFF.

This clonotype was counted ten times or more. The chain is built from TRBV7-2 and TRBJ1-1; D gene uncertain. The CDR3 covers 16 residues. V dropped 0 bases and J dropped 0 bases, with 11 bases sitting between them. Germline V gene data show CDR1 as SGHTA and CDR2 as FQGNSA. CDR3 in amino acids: CASSLAAPPMNTEAFF. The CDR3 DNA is TGTGCCAGCAGCTTAGCAGCACCCCCGATGAACACTGAAGCTTTCTTT. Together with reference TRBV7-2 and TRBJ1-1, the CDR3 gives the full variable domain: GAGVSQSPSNKVTEKGKDVELRCDPISGHTALYWYRQSLGQGLEFLIYFQGNSAPDKSGLPSDRFSAERTGGSVSTLTIQRTQQEDSAVYLCASSLAAPPMNTEAFFGQGTRLTVV.